This entry concerns a single TCR beta chain. Antigen: not known. The data were taken from a study of shared clonotypes between healthy human individuals. CD4+ cells underwent separation, giving CD45RA+ naive and CD45RA-negative memory subsets. General observations from the study: With a handful of donors compared, about 5% of naive CD4 clonotypes were shared.

Sequenced by immunoSEQ multiplex PCR; TCRdb stores in-frame clones only, minus some. The table includes 2 million to 2.5 million clones, approximately 95% detected once. Sequenced: naive CD4+ T cells sorted from blood. Stated subset: CD45RA+ positively selected. The TCR sequence derives from a man between 18 and 29 years old in good health.

The CDR3 is CASSPLAGSTDTQYF. For the CDR3, the DNA is TGCGCCAGCAGCCCTCTAGCGGGTAGCACAGATACGCAGTATTTT. The chain employs TRBV4-3 and TRBJ2-3; TRBD2 aligns across 8 bases. Germline lookup yields CDR1 LGHNA and CDR2 YSLEER. CDR3 length: 15 residues. Germline trimming cut 4 bases from V and 0 bases from J; bases unmatched to any gene: 3.